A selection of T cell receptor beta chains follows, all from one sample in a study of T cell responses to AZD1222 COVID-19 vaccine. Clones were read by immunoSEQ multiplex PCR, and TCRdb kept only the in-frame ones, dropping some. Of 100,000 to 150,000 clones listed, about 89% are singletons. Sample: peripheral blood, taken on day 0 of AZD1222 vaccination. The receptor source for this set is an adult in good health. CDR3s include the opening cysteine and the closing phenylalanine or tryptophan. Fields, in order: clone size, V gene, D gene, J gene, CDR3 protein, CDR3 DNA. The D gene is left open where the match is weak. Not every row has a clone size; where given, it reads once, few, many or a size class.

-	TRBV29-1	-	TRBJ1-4	CSVAGEYEKLFF	TGCAGCGTTGCAGGGGAGTATGAAAAACTGTTTTTT
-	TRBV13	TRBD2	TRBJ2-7	CASSPGLAGGYEQYF	TGTGCCAGCAGCCCGGGACTAGCGGGGGGCTACGAGCAGTACTTC
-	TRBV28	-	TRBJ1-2	CASSLFRSAGGYTF	TGTGCCAGCAGTTTGTTTAGGTCGGCGGGGGGCTACACCTTC
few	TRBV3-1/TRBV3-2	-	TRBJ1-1	CASSQGGRTTEAFF	TGTGCCAGCAGCCAAGGGGGCCGCACCACTGAAGCTTTCTTT
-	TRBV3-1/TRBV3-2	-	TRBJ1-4	CASSQPEGPTNEKLFF	TGTGCCAGCAGCCAACCCGAGGGTCCAACTAATGAAAAACTGTTTTTT
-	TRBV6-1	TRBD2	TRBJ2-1	CASSEAGLGREGEQFF	TGTGCCAGCAGTGAAGCGGGACTAGGGAGGGAAGGTGAGCAGTTCTTC
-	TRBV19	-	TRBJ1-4	CASTRLSTFSAVANEKLFF	TGTGCCAGTACCCGACTCAGCACGTTCTCGGCGGTGGCTAATGAAAAACTGTTTTTT
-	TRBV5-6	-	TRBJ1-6	CASRSGPSSYNSPLHF	TGTGCCAGCAGATCAGGTCCCAGCTCCTATAATTCACCCCTCCACTTT
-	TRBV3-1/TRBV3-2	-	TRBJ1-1	CASSQDTLVEAFF	TGTGCCAGCAGCCAAGACACGCTGGTTGAAGCTTTCTTT
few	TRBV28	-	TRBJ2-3	CASSFLSGTDTQYF	TGTGCCAGCAGTTTCCTTAGCGGTACAGATACGCAGTATTTT
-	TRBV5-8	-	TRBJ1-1	CASSLGWGGEATEAFF	TGTGCCAGCAGCTTGGGGTGGGGGGGAGAGGCCACTGAAGCTTTCTTT
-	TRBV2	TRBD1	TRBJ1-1	CASSFQGDTEAFF	TGTGCCAGCAGTTTTCAGGGGGACACTGAAGCTTTCTTT
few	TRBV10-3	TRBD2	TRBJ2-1	CAISGRLAGGEQFF	TGTGCCATCAGTGGAAGACTAGCGGGAGGGGAGCAGTTCTTC
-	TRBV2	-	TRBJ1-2	CASSPLIRHGYTF	TGTGCCAGCAGTCCACTCATCAGGCATGGCTACACCTTC
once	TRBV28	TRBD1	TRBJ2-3	CASSLPTGVPDTQYF	TGTGCCAGCAGTTTGCCAACAGGGGTCCCAGATACGCAGTATTTT
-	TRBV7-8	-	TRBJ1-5	CASSLEGSRQPQHF	TGTGCCAGCAGTCTAGAGGGCTCTCGCCAGCCCCAGCATTTT
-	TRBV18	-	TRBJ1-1	CASSPSDPRGAEAFF	TGTGCCAGCTCACCGTCGGACCCTCGGGGCGCTGAAGCTTTCTTT
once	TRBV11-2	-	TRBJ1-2	CASSANLGTDPDGYTF	TGTGCCAGCAGCGCCAACCTTGGTACCGACCCAGATGGCTACACCTTC
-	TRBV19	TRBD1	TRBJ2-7	CASRRGTGGYHEQYF	TGTGCCAGTAGGAGGGGGACAGGGGGTTATCACGAGCAGTACTTC
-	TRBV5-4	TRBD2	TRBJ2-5	CASSFRGGETQYF	TGTGCCAGCAGCTTCCGGGGGGGAGAGACCCAGTACTTC
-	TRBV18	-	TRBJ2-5	CASSPNQQGGETQYF	TGTGCCAGCTCACCAAATCAACAGGGGGGGGAGACCCAGTACTTC
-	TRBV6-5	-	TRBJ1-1	CASRAPGHQNTEAFF	TGTGCCAGCAGGGCTCCGGGACACCAGAACACTGAAGCTTTCTTT
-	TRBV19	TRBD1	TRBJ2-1	CASRDRAGEQFF	TGTGCCAGCCGGGACAGGGCCGGTGAGCAGTTCTTC
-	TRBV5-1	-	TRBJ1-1	CASSLGGTNTEAFF	TGCGCCAGCAGCTTGGGTGGGACCAACACTGAAGCTTTCTTT
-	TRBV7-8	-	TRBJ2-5	CASSSTGFEETQYF	TGTGCCAGCAGCTCTACAGGGTTCGAAGAGACCCAGTACTTC
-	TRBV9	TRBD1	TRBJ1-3	CASSVASGGPGNTIYF	TGTGCCAGCAGCGTAGCTTCAGGGGGCCCTGGAAACACCATATATTTT
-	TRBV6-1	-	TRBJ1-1	CASSESPGVRKAFF	TGTGCCAGCAGTGAATCCCCAGGGGTTAGAAAAGCTTTCTTT
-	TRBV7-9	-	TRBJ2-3	CASTRTGADTQYF	TGTGCCAGCACCAGAACTGGGGCAGATACGCAGTATTTT
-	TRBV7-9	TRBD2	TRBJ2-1	CASSLLGLGNNEQFF	TGTGCCAGCAGCTTACTCGGACTAGGTAACAATGAGCAGTTCTTC
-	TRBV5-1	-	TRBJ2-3	CASSQGHFSSTDTQYF	TGCGCCAGCAGCCAGGGACATTTTTCTAGCACAGATACGCAGTATTTT
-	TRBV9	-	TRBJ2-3	CASSVEVFPTDTQYF	TGTGCCAGCAGCGTAGAGGTGTTCCCCACAGATACGCAGTATTTT
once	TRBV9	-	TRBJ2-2	CASSILGGGELFF	TGTGCCAGCAGCATCTTAGGGGGCGGGGAGCTGTTTTTT
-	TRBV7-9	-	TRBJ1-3	CASETRARLGNTIYF	TGTGCCAGCGAAACTAGGGCCCGACTTGGAAACACCATATATTTT
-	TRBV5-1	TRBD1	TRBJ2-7	CASSLEGQGRYEQYF	TGCGCCAGCAGCTTGGAGGGACAGGGACGTTACGAGCAGTACTTC
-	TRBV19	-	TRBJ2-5	CASSIKGKQETQYF	TGTGCCAGTAGTATAAAGGGTAAACAAGAGACCCAGTACTTC
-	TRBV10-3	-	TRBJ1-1	CAISGLLGVNTEAFF	TGTGCCATCAGCGGACTCCTGGGGGTGAACACTGAAGCTTTCTTT
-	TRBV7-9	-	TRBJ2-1	CASSSFDEQFF	TGTGCCAGCAGCTCTTTCGATGAGCAGTTCTTC
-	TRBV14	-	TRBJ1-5	CASSQETGNSYSNQPQHF	TGTGCCAGCAGCCAAGAAACTGGAAATTCGTATAGCAATCAGCCCCAGCATTTT
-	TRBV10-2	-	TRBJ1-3	CASRVGLSSGNTIYF	TGCGCCAGCAGAGTTGGCCTGAGCTCTGGAAACACCATATATTTT
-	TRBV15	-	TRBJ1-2	CATSRDKGGPFSYGYTF	TGTGCCACCAGCAGAGATAAGGGGGGCCCCTTTTCCTATGGCTACACCTTC
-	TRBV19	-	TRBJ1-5	CASSTQGSNQPQHF	TGTGCCAGTAGTACACAGGGTAGCAATCAGCCCCAGCATTTT
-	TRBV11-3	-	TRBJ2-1	CASSLDYHEQFF	TGTGCCAGCAGCTTAGATTACCATGAGCAGTTCTTC
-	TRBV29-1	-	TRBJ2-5	CSVEGDPSQETQYF	TGCAGCGTTGAAGGGGACCCCTCCCAAGAGACCCAGTACTTC
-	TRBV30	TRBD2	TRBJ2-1	CALPTSGILSQQFF	TGTGCCCTCCCCACTAGCGGGATTCTCAGTCAGCAGTTCTTC
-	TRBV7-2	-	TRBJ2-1	CASSLVGEQFF	TGTGCCAGCAGCTTAGTCGGTGAGCAGTTCTTC
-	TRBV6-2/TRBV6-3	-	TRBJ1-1	CASSDGGMNTEAFF	TGTGCCAGCAGCGACGGGGGAATGAACACTGAAGCTTTCTTT
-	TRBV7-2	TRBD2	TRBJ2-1	CASSLTSGGAFEQFF	TGTGCCAGCAGCCTTACTAGCGGGGGGGCGTTTGAGCAGTTCTTC
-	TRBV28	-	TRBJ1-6	CASSLVRDDSPLHF	TGTGCCAGCAGTTTAGTCCGCGACGATTCACCCCTCCACTTT
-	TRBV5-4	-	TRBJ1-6	CASSLGGSPLHF	TGTGCCAGCAGCTTGGGGGGTTCACCCCTCCACTTT
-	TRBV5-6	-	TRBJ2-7	CASSLWGSREQYF	TGTGCCAGCAGCTTGTGGGGTAGTCGCGAGCAGTACTTC
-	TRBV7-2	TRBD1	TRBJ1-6	CASSSGTGKFNSPLHF	TGTGCCAGCAGCTCCGGGACAGGGAAATTCAATTCACCCCTCCACTTT
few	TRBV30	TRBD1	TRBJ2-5	CAWSTQGVGTQYF	TGTGCCTGGAGTACCCAGGGGGTGGGGACCCAGTACTTC
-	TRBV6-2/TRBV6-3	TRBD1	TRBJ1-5	CASSLDRAASQPQHF	TGTGCCAGCAGTTTGGACAGGGCGGCTTCTCAGCCCCAGCATTTT
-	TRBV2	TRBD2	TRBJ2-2	CASNGGLAATGELFF	TGTGCCAGCAACGGAGGACTAGCGGCCACCGGGGAGCTGTTTTTT